The 13 T cell receptor beta chains reported below all come from one sample, sequenced in a study of OX40 agonist ivuxolimab in advanced cancers. TCRdb's table, derived via immunoSEQ multiplex PCR, lists solely in-frame clones and lacks some. Seen here are 130,000 or so clones, about 93% observed once, and the top ten hold 0.9% to 1.2%. The sample was CD4+ or CD8+ T cells sorted from blood, taken in a trial of the OX40 agonist ivuxolimab. These receptors all come from an adult with an advanced solid tumor such as melanoma, head and neck, liver or kidney cancer.

The gene calls are TRBV18 and TRBJ1-1; 9 bases line up with TRBD1. The CDR3 covers 16 residues. The germline V gene has CDR1 KGHSH and CDR2 LQKENI. J was trimmed by 11 bases and V by 3 bases; bases with no gene match: 16. In DNA, the CDR3 is TGTGCCAGCTCACCGGGACAGGGATCGGGCCTAATTGACGCTTTCTTT. Translation gives CASSPGQGSGLIDAFF.

This chain links TRBV6-6 with TRBJ1-5, with D possibly matching TRBD1 (6 bases). Germline V lookup: CDR1 MNHNY, CDR2 SVGAGI (reference sequence). The CDR3 is made up of 16 amino acids. V was trimmed by 2 bases and J by 9 bases, leaving 20 bases between them. CDR3 in DNA: TGTGCCAGCAGTTACACAGTCACAGGGTCTATCTGGCCCCAGCATTTT. Encoded protein: CASSYTVTGSIWPQHF.

The chain couples TRBV2 to TRBJ2-2; possibly TRBD2 for D (5 bases). The CDR3 length is 16 residues. Trimming took off 2 bases at V and 1 base at J, with 11 bases between the two ends. Germline V gene data show CDR1 as SNHLY and CDR2 as FYNNEI. The CDR3 nucleotides are TGTGCCAGCAGTGAACGGGGATGGAAGAACACCGGGGAGCTGTTTTTT. The encoded protein is CASSERGWKNTGELFF.

The rearrangement uses TRBV14 and TRBJ2-2; D is undetermined. The CDR3 loop spans 15 amino acids. Germline V gene lookup returns CDR1 SGHDN and CDR2 FVKESK. The V end lost 4 bases, the J end lost 5 bases, and 14 bases lay between the germline ends. For the CDR3, the DNA is TGTGCCAGCAGCCGATCGTCGGGTTGGACCGGGGAGCTGTTTTTT. Translation: CASSRSSGWTGELFF.

The V and J genes are TRBV19 and TRBJ1-4, with 8 bases that match TRBD1. The CDR3 consists of 15 residues. In germline, CDR1 is LNHDA, CDR2 SQIVND (reference sequence). With 3 bases clipped from V and 3 bases from J, the junction kept 3 bases outside the gene matches. CDR3 loop: CASSIQGAANEKLFF. In DNA form, the CDR3 reads TGTGCCAGTAGTATTCAGGGGGCGGCTAATGAAAAACTGTTTTTT. Complete variable domain (other parts from reference TRBV19 and TRBJ1-4): DGGITQSPKYLFRKEGQNVTLSCEQNLNHDAMYWYRQDPGQGLRLIYYSQIVNDFQKGDIAEGYSVSREKKESFPLTVTSAQKNPTAFYLCASSIQGAANEKLFFGSGTQLSVL.

The J gene is TRBJ1-3, the V gene TRBV7-2; D is perhaps TRBD1 (5 bases). This CDR3 comprises 15 residues. Germline values: CDR1 SGHTA, CDR2 FQGNSA. V was clipped by 6 bases and J by 4 bases, with 16 bases between them. Here the CDR3 DNA reads TGTGCCAGCAGACAAATGGGGGGAGCCGGAAACACCATATATTTT. As protein: CASRQMGGAGNTIYF.

The chain is built from TRBV2 and TRBJ2-1, with unresolved D. Trimming took off 4 bases at V and 10 bases at J, with 14 bases between the two ends. CDR1 and CDR2 from the germline V gene are SNHLY and FYNNEI. The CDR3 consists of 13 residues. CDR3 amino acids: CASSGLGPREQFF. The CDR3, as DNA: TGTGCCAGCAGTGGGCTAGGACCGAGAGAGCAGTTCTTC.

The count of this clone is one. The genes are TRBV7-1 and TRBJ1-1; perhaps TRBD1 as D (5 bases). TRBV7-1 is flagged as an ORF with uncertain function. This CDR3 has 14 residues. Trimming removed 8 bases from V and 3 bases from J, with 16 bases in between. CDR3 nucleotide sequence: TGTGCCAGCCTAACTACCGGGACCCACACTGAAGCTTTCTTT. It encodes CASLTTGTHTEAFF.

The chain recombines TRBV6-5 with TRBJ2-7; weak D call: TRBD1 (6 bases). V was shortened by 6 bases and J by 1 base, with 16 bases between the two germline ends. This CDR3 has 15 amino acids. Germline V CDR1 and CDR2: MNHEY, SVGAGI. CDR3 nucleotide sequence: TGTGCCAGCAGGTATAACAGGGCCCTATCCTACGAGCAGTACTTC. It is translated as CASRYNRALSYEQYF.

The rearrangement links TRBV18 to TRBJ1-3, with TRBD1 matching over 7 bases. CDR1 and CDR2 from the germline V gene are KGHSH and LQKENI. J was trimmed by 0 bases and V by 4 bases; bases with no gene match: 6. The CDR3 loop spans 16 amino acids. CDR3 nucleotide sequence: TGTGCCAGCTCACTACAGGGGCAGAGCTCTGGAAACACCATATATTTT. As protein: CASSLQGQSSGNTIYF.

This clone was seen a single time. One end of the junction fails to match germline, which may point to a read error. The chain couples TRBV28 to TRBJ2-6; 11 positions match TRBD1. The CDR3 is 17 residues long. Germline V gene data show CDR1 as MDHEN and CDR2 as SYDVKM. CDR3 bases: TGTGCCAGCAGTCTATGGGACAGGGGGGCTGGGGCCAACGTCCTGACTTTC. It specifies CASSLWDRGAGANVLTF.

The chain uses TRBV19 and TRBJ1-2, with a possible D match to TRBD1 (5 bases). The CDR3 has 13 residues. V lost 10 bases and J lost 7, with 19 bases in between. Looked up from germline, CDR1 is LNHDA and CDR2 is SQIVND (reference sequence). CDR3 region: CATQTVDALGYTF. The DNA for the CDR3 is TGTGCCACACAGACAGTAGACGCTCTTGGCTACACCTTC. Full variable domain (missing parts from reference TRBV19 and TRBJ1-2): DGGITQSPKYLFRKEGQNVTLSCEQNLNHDAMYWYRQDPGQGLRLIYYSQIVNDFQKGDIAEGYSVSREKKESFPLTVTSAQKNPTAFYLCATQTVDALGYTFGSGTRLTVV.

The chain couples TRBV4-1 to TRBJ2-3; 10 bases are shared with TRBD2. CDR1 is MGHRA, CDR2 YSYEKL, per germline. The CDR3 is 16 amino acids. V was pared by 3 bases and J by 4 bases, with 7 bases of the junction left unmatched. The CDR3 nucleotides read TGCGCCAGCAGCCAGTTGGGACTAGCGTTCCCAGATACGCAGTATTTT. Its translation is CASSQLGLAFPDTQYF.